The sequence of this T cell receptor beta chain was determined in a study of chronic HIV infection and antiretroviral therapy. Each CDR3 protein is one row after TCRdb ran MiXCR on the 5' RACE reads. The repertoire consists of approximately 30,000 distinct CDR3 sequences, with under 9.5% occurring once and the leading ten covering about 2.4%. Trimming stripped 2 bases from V and 5 bases from J, with 14 bases between. Germline loops: CDR1 SGHRS, CDR2 YFSETQ. The CDR3 runs to 14 residues. This clonotype has more than one count but fewer than ten. This clonotype was obtained from an adult who had HIV and had not received antiretroviral therapy, or was an uninfected healthy control (not recorded which). V is TRBV5-1 and J is TRBJ2-7; D call uncertain. Specimen: peripheral blood. The CDR3 is CASSFPGPRNEQYF. Written as DNA, the CDR3 is TGCGCCAGCAGCTTCCCGGGCCCGAGGAACGAGCAGTACTTC.